This T cell receptor beta chain was found in a study of Tregs in tolerant kidney transplant recipients. Repertoires were generated with immunoSEQ multiplex PCR, while TCRdb's copy carries only in-frame clones and drops some. The repertoire holds some 250,000 clones, roughly 84% seen once, with less than 0.75% in the top ten. The CDR3 covers 15 residues. Germline CDR1 LNHDA, CDR2 SQIVND (reference sequence). Trimming cost V 3 bases and J 3 bases; bases outside gene matches: 8. This chain connects TRBV19 to TRBJ2-7; 7 positions match TRBD2. Sequencing input: CD4+ T cells from blood. This receptor was obtained from a human donor in good health. As DNA, the CDR3 is TGTGCCAGTAGTATGCCTAGCGGAGCGAGCTACGAGCAGTACTTC. Its protein is CASSMPSGASYEQYF. Combining the CDR3 with reference TRBV19 and TRBJ2-7 gives the whole variable domain DGGITQSPKYLFRKEGQNVTLSCEQNLNHDAMYWYRQDPGQGLRLIYYSQIVNDFQKGDIAEGYSVSREKKESFPLTVTSAQKNPTAFYLCASSMPSGASYEQYFGPGTRLTVT.